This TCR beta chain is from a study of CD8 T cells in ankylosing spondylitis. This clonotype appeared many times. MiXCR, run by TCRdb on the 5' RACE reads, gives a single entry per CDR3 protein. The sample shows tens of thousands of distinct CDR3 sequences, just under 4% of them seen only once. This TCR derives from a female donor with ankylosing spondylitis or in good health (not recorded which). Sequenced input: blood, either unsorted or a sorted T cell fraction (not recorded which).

Written as DNA, the CDR3 is TGTGCCAGCAGTCCCAGGGACGGCAACTATGGCTACACCTTC. This codes for CASSPRDGNYGYTF. The chain couples TRBV9 to TRBJ1-2; weak D call: TRBD1 (5 bases). The V end was cut by 5 bases, the J end by 2 bases, with 13 bases between. The CDR3 extends over 14 amino acids. Germline V gene lookup returns CDR1 SGDLS and CDR2 YYNGEE.